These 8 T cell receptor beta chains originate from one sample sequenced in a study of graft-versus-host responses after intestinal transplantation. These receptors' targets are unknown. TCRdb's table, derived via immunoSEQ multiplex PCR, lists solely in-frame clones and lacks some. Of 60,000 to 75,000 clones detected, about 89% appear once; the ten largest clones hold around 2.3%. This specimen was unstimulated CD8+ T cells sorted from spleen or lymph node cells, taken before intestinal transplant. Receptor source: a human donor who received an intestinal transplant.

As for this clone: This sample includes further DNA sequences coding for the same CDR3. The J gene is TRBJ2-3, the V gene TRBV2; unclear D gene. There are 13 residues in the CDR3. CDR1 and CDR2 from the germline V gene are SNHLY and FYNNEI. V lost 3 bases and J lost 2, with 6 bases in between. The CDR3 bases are TGTGCCAGCAGTGAGCCGGTCACAGATACGCAGTATTTT. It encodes CASSEPVTDTQYF.

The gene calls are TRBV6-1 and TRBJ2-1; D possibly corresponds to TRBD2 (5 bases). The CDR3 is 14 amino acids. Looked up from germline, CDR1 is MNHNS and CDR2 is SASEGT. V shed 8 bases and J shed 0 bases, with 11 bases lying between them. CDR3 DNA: TGTGCCAGCCACCGGGAAAGCTCCTACAATGAGCAGTTCTTC. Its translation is CASHRESSYNEQFF.

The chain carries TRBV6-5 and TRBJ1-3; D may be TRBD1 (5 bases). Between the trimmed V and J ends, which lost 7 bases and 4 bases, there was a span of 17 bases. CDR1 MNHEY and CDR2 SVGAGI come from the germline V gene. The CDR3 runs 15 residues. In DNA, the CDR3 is TGTGCCAGCACCCAATGGGGGGGTACAGGAAACACCATATATTTT. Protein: CASTQWGGTGNTIYF.

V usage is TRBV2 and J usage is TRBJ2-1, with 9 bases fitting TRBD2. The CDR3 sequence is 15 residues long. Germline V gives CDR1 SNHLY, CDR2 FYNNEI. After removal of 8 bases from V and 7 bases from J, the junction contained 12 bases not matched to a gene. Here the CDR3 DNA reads TGTGCCAGCTCGCGAACTAGCGGGCGGGGGAATGAGCAGTTCTTC. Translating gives CASSRTSGRGNEQFF.

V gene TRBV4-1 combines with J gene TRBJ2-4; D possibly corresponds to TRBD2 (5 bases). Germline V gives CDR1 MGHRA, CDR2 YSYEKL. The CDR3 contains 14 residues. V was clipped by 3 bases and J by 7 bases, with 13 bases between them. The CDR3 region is CASSHLVGMNIQYF. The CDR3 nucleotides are TGCGCCAGCAGCCACCTAGTCGGGATGAACATTCAGTACTTC.

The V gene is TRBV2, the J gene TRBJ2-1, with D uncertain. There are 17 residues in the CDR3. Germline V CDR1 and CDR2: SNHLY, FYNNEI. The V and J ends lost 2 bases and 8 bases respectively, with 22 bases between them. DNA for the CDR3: TGTGCCAGCAGTGAACGCCCGCCGTTCAATTCGGTTTATGAGCAGTTCTTC. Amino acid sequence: CASSERPPFNSVYEQFF.

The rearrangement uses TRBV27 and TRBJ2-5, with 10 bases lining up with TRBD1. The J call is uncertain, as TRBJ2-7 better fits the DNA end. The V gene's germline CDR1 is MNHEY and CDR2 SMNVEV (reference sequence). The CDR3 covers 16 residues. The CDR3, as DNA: TGTGCCAGCAGTTTCATAGGTGGGACAGGGGTATACGAGCAGTACTTC. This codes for CASSFIGGTGVYEQYF.

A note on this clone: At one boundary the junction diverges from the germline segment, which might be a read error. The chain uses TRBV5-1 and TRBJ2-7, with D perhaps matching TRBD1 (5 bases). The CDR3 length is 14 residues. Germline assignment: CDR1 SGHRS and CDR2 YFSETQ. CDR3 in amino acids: CASSGTGPSDEQYF. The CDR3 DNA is TGCGCCAGCAGCGGAACAGGACCCTCCGACGAGCAGTACTTC. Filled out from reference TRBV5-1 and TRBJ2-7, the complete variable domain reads KAGVTQTPRYLIKTRGQQVTLSCSPISGHRSVSWYQQTPGQGLQFLFEYFSETQRNKGNFPGRFSGRQFSNSRSEMNVSTLELGDSALYLCASSGTGPSDEQYFGPGTRLTVT.